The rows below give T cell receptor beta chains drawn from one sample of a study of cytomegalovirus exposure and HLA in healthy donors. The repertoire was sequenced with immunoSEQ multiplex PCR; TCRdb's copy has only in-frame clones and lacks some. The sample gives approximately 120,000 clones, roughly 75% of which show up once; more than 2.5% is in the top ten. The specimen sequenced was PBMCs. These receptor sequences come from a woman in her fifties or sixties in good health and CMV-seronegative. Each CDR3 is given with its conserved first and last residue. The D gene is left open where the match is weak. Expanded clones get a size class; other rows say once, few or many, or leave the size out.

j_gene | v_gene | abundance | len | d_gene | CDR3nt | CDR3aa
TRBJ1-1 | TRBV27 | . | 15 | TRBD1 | TGTGCCAGCAGTTTGACCCTCAACAGGGGAACTGAAGCTTTCTTT | CASSLTLNRGTEAFF
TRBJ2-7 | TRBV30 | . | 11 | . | TGTGCCTGGAGTAGGGGCTACGAGCAGTACTTC | CAWSRGYEQYF
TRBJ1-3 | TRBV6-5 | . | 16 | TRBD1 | TGTGCCGGCAGTTTTAATGGACAGGGCGGAGGAAACACCATATATTTT | CAGSFNGQGGGNTIYF
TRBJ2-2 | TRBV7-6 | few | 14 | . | TGTGCCAGCAGCTTAGGAGCGAACACCGGGGAGCTGTTTTTT | CASSLGANTGELFF
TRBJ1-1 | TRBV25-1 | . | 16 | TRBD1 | TGTGCCAGCAGTTCACCCGATGGACAGGGGGCGTCTGAAGCTTTCTTT | CASSSPDGQGASEAFF
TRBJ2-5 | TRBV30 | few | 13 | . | TGTGCCTGGAGTGTACAGGGTGGGGAGACCCAGTACTTC | CAWSVQGGETQYF
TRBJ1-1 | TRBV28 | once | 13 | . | TGTGCCAGCAGTCTAAGAATGGACACTGAAGCTTTCTTT | CASSLRMDTEAFF
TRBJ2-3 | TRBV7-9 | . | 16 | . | TGTGCCAGCAGCTTAGCGAGCGGAACTAGCACAGATACGCAGTATTTT | CASSLASGTSTDTQYF
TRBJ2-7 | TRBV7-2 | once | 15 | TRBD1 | TGTGCCAGCAGCCCCGGGGCAGGGGGTTTCTACGAGCAGTACTTC | CASSPGAGGFYEQYF
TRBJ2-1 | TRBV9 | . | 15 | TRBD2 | TGTGCCAGCAGCGTAGAATGGGGACTATACAATGAGCAGTTCTTC | CASSVEWGLYNEQFF
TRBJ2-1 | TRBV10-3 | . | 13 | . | TGTGCCATCAGTCTTCAGTCATCCAATGAGCAGTTCTTC | CAISLQSSNEQFF
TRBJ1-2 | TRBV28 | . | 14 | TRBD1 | TGTGCCAGCAGTGCGGGACAGGGGTTGGGCGGCTACACCTTC | CASSAGQGLGGYTF
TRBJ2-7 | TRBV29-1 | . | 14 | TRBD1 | TGCAGCGTTTCCACCGGGACAGGGCAATACGAGCAGTACTTC | CSVSTGTGQYEQYF
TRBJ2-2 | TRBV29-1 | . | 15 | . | TGCAGCGTCGGACAGCGGGGATCGAACACCGGGGAGCTGTTTTTT | CSVGQRGSNTGELFF
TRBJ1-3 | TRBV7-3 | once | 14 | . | TGTGCCAGCAGCTTACCCGGACAGGGAAACACCATATATTTT | CASSLPGQGNTIYF
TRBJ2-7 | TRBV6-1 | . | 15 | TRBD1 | TGTGCCAGCAGATCTCCGGGACAGGGGGTCTACGAGCAGTACTTC | CASRSPGQGVYEQYF
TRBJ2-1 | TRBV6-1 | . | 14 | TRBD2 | TGTGCCAGCAGTGAACTAGCGGGAGGGAATGAGCAGTTCTTC | CASSELAGGNEQFF
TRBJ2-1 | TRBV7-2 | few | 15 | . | TGTGCCAGCAGCCAAGTCCCTGACACCTACAATGAGCAGTTCTTC | CASSQVPDTYNEQFF
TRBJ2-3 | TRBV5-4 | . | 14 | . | TGTGCCAGCAGCTTGGACGACAACACAGATACGCAGTATTTT | CASSLDDNTDTQYF
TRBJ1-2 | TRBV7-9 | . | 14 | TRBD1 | TGTTCCAGCAGCACCCTTACAGGGGACCATGGCTACACCTTC | CSSSTLTGDHGYTF
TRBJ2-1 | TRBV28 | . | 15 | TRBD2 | TGTGCCAGCAGCTGGACTAGCGGGAGGTACAATGAGCAGTTCTTC | CASSWTSGRYNEQFF
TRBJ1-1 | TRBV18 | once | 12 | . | TGTGCCAGCTCACCGGCCAGAACTGAAGCTTTCTTT | CASSPARTEAFF
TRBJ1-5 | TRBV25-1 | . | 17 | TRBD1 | TGTGCCAGCACGACACAGGGGGAGATATATAGCAATCAGCCCCAGCATTTT | CASTTQGEIYSNQPQHF
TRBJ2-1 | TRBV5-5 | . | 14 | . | TGTGCCAGCAGCTTGACATGGGGAGTTTATGAGCAGTTCTTC | CASSLTWGVYEQFF
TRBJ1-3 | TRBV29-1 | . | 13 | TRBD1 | TGCAGCGTTGAAGGGACAGGGGGAAACACCATATATTTT | CSVEGTGGNTIYF
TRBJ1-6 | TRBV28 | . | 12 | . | TGTGCCAGCAGTTTAGGGCTTTCACCCCTCCACTTT | CASSLGLSPLHF
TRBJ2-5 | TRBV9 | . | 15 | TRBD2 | TGTGCCAGCAGCGTATCGGGACTAGCGGAAGAGACCCAGTACTTC | CASSVSGLAEETQYF
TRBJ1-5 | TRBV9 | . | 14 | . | TGTGCCAGCAGCGTTGGACAGAACAATCAGCCCCAGCATTTT | CASSVGQNNQPQHF